The 11 T cell receptor beta chains below were found in one sample sequenced in a study of CD8 T cells in ankylosing spondylitis (dated by TCRdb to about 2017). The library was generated by 5' RACE. Sequencing was performed on an Illumina HiSeq 2500. The raw public data were reprocessed by TCRdb itself: fastp quality trimming at Q25, MiXCR clonotype calling, in-frame beta chains only. Duplicate CDR3 protein sequences are folded into a single record with the most common DNA and genes. Across this sample there are 250,000 to 400,000 distinct CDR3 sequences, with around 10% seen only once. Together, the top ten hold roughly a tenth of the sample. Material: blood, either unsorted or a sorted T cell fraction (not recorded which). Source of these receptors: a female donor with ankylosing spondylitis or in good health (not recorded which).

The chain uses TRBV11-2 and TRBJ2-1; no firm D call. Trimming pared 5 bases from V and 0 bases from J, leaving 17 bases between. From germline, CDR1 is SGHAT and CDR2 FQNNGV. There are 17 residues in the CDR3. CDR3 amino acids: CASSPRPIETSYNEQFF. The CDR3 DNA reads as TGTGCCAGCAGCCCCCGACCTATCGAAACCTCCTACAATGAGCAGTTCTTC.

The chain employs TRBV27 and TRBJ1-1; D gene uncertain. Germline CDR1 and CDR2: MNHEY and SMNVEV (reference sequence). Trimming shortened V by 7 bases and J by 5 bases, and 20 bases separated the two germline ends. This CDR3 is 15 amino acids long. The CDR3 DNA is TGTGCCAGCAATTCACGAGGTCACTACGGAACTGAAGCTTTCTTT. Protein sequence: CASNSRGHYGTEAFF.

This clonotype was seen at least ten times. The chain carries TRBV5-1 and TRBJ2-2; D may be TRBD1 (6 bases). V shed 6 bases and J shed 0 bases, with 9 bases lying between them. The CDR3 extends over 14 amino acids. CDR1 is SGHRS and CDR2 is YFSETQ in the germline V gene. The CDR3 here is CASTQGSNTGELFF. CDR3 DNA: TGCGCCAGCACACAGGGATCGAACACCGGGGAGCTGTTTTTT.

In this sample, this clonotype turned up many times. The V and J genes are TRBV5-1 and TRBJ2-3; the D call may be TRBD1 or TRBD2 (5 bases each). CDR3 length: 13 residues. The germline CDR1 and CDR2 sequences are SGHRS and YFSETQ. V lost 8 bases, J lost 2 bases, and 12 bases lay in between. CDR3 bases: TGCGCCAGTAAACCGGGGCACACAGATACGCAGTATTTT. Protein: CASKPGHTDTQYF.

The V gene is TRBV5-6, the J gene TRBJ2-1, with 12 bases lining up with TRBD2. This CDR3 is 15 amino acids long. Germline values: CDR1 SGHDT, CDR2 YYEEEE. The J segment lost 10 bases and the V segment lost 1 base, leaving 6 bases of the junction unmatched. In DNA form, the CDR3 reads TGTGCCAGCAGCTTGTCCGCTAGCGGGAGGGGCGAGCAGTTCTTC. It is translated as CASSLSASGRGEQFF.

This clonotype was recorded at least ten times. This chain connects TRBV12-3 or TRBV12-4 to TRBJ2-7; TRBD1 aligns across 9 bases. J gave up 3 bases and V 6 bases, and 9 bases lay outside the gene matches. This CDR3 comprises 15 residues. The CDR3 sequence: CASSSGDRGFYEQYF. CDR3 coding DNA: TGTGCCAGCAGCAGTGGAGACAGGGGGTTCTACGAGCAGTACTTC.

This clonotype was detected ten times or more. The genes are TRBV20-1 and TRBJ2-1, with TRBD2 matching 12 bases. V trimming: 5 bases; J trimming: 5 bases; junction bases outside the gene matches: 7. The CDR3 has 15 residues. Per germline, CDR1 DFQATT and CDR2 SNEGSKA (reference sequence). The CDR3 loop reads CSALGLAGSDNEQFF. In nucleotides, the CDR3 is TGCAGTGCTCTTGGACTAGCGGGGTCAGACAATGAGCAGTTCTTC.

The sample holds many counts of this clonotype. The chain employs TRBV9 and TRBJ2-1; D possibly matches TRBD1 or TRBD2 (5 bases each). Per germline, CDR1 SGDLS and CDR2 YYNGEE. The CDR3 is made up of 15 amino acids. Trimming removed 4 bases from V and 0 bases from J, with 11 bases in between. CDR3: CASSPRGVSYNEQFF. DNA for the CDR3: TGTGCCAGCAGCCCTCGAGGGGTCTCCTACAATGAGCAGTTCTTC.

This clonotype was counted between two and nine times. This sequence joins TRBV20-1 and TRBJ2-7; either TRBD1 or TRBD2 may supply D (6 bases each). V gave up 7 bases and J gave up 5 bases, with 15 bases separating them. The length of the CDR3 is 12 residues. Germline V gene sequence: CDR1 DFQATT, CDR2 SNEGSKA (reference sequence). For the CDR3, the DNA is TGCAGTGTAAGAGGGGGGATCAACGAGCAGTACTTC. Translated, it gives CSVRGGINEQYF.

The chain couples TRBV10-2 to TRBJ2-7; D gene unclear. The CDR3 contains 13 residues. Germline V gene lookup returns CDR1 WSHSY and CDR2 SAAADI. Trimming stripped 4 bases from V and 0 bases from J, with 7 bases between. The CDR3 DNA reads TGCGCCAGCAGTGTCCAGGCCTCCTACGAGCAGTACTTC. This gives the protein CASSVQASYEQYF.

At least ten counts were recorded for this clonotype. V is TRBV20-1 and J is TRBJ2-7; 9 bases map to TRBD1. Germline CDR1 and CDR2: DFQATT and SNEGSKA (reference sequence). The CDR3 contains 11 residues. This CDR3 is CRAGQGDEQYF. The CDR3 coding sequence is TGCAGAGCGGGACAGGGCGACGAGCAGTACTTC.